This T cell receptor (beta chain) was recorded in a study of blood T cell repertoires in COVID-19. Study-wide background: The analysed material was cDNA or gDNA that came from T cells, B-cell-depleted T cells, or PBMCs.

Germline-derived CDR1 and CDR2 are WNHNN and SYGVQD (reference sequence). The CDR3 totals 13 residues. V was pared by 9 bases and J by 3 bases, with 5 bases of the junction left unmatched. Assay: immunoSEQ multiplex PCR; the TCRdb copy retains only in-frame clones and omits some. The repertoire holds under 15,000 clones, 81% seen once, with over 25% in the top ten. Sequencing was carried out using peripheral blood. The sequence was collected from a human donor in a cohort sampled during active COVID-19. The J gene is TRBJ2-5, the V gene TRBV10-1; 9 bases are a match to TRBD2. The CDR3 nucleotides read TGCGCCAGTTCTAGCGGGATAAAAGAGACCCAGTACTTC. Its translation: CASSSGIKETQYF.